A single sample is the source of the 19 T cell receptor beta chains below, sequenced in a study of identical twins. TCRdb processed the 5' RACE reads anew with MiXCR; each CDR3 protein has one entry. The sample lists hundreds of thousands of distinct CDR3 sequences, approximately 6.1% seen once, with under 2% in the top ten. Sequenced material: naive T cells sorted from blood. These receptor sequences come from a man aged 18 to 29 in good health.

The table lists this clonotype with many counts. The chain joins TRBV29-1 to TRBJ2-1; 7 bases fit TRBD1. The germline CDR1 and CDR2 sequences are SQVTM and ANQGSEA. This CDR3 has 16 residues. With V trimmed by 4 bases and J by 4 bases, 13 bases remained unmatched. CDR3 residues: CSVAGVRDSFYNEQFF. The CDR3 DNA is TGCAGCGTTGCTGGGGTTCGGGACAGTTTTTACAATGAGCAGTTCTTC.

Ten or more counts support this clonotype. The J gene is TRBJ2-1, the V gene TRBV12-3 or TRBV12-4; a weak D match, TRBD2 (5 bases). Between the trimmed V and J ends, which lost 3 bases and 9 bases, there was a span of 6 bases. The CDR3 totals 11 residues. CDR3 sequence: CASSFGSEQFF. CDR3 nucleotides: TGTGCCAGCAGTTTTGGGAGTGAGCAGTTCTTC.

In nucleotides, the CDR3 is TGTGCCAGCAGTTTAGGTGTGCGCCGGAGCAACGCAGATACGCAGTATTTT. It specifies CASSLGVRRSNADTQYF. The chain carries TRBV12-3 or TRBV12-4 and TRBJ2-3; no firm D call. This CDR3 spans 17 amino acids. The germline V and J ends were trimmed by 1 base and 4 bases, with 18 bases remaining between them.

The rearrangement joins TRBV2 to TRBJ2-1, with 8 bases matching TRBD1. This CDR3 has 14 amino acids. V shed 5 bases and J 3 bases; nucleotides not matched to a gene: 3. Germline loops: CDR1 SNHLY, CDR2 FYNNEI. The chain's CDR3 is CASSPGQDYNEQFF. CDR3 DNA sequence: TGTGCCAGCAGTCCGGGACAGGACTACAATGAGCAGTTCTTC.

The sample holds a few counts of this clonotype. V is TRBV12-3 or TRBV12-4 and J is TRBJ1-5; D unresolved. The CDR3 consists of 14 residues. V lost 7 bases, J lost 0 bases, and 10 bases lay in between. The CDR3 nucleotides read TGTGCCAGCATCAATTCCAATAGCAATCAGCCCCAGCATTTT. Amino acid sequence: CASINSNSNQPQHF.

This clonotype showed up many times. V is TRBV5-5 and J is TRBJ1-1, with D possibly matching TRBD1 (6 bases). The CDR3 is 13 residues long. V was clipped by 3 bases and J by 7 bases, with 13 bases between them. Per germline, CDR1 SGHKS and CDR2 YYEKEE (reference sequence). The CDR3 sequence is CASSSGTPDEAFF. The CDR3 bases are TGTGCCAGCAGCTCCGGGACACCAGATGAAGCTTTCTTT.

This chain uses TRBV27 with TRBJ1-6, with 7 bases identical to TRBD1. Germline assignment: CDR1 MNHEY and CDR2 SMNVEV (reference sequence). V shed 3 bases, J shed 9 bases, and the junction held 2 bases outside the gene matches. CDR3 length: 13 amino acids. CDR3: CASSFRGVSPLHF. CDR3 coding DNA: TGTGCCAGCAGTTTCAGGGGGGTTTCACCCCTCCACTTT.

This clonotype was recorded many times. This sequence joins TRBV5-1 and TRBJ2-7; D may be TRBD2 (5 bases). Trimming cost V 4 bases and J 0 bases, with 11 bases left between them. Per the germline V gene, CDR1 is SGHRS and CDR2 is YFSETQ. The CDR3 loop spans 14 amino acids. This CDR3 is CASSREGGSYEQYV. In DNA, the CDR3 is TGCGCCAGCAGCCGGGAAGGAGGCTCCTACGAGCAGTACGTC.

This clonotype was detected a few times. Written as DNA, the CDR3 is TGTGCCAGCTCACCAGCCGTTGTGGATACGCAGTATTTT. This codes for CASSPAVVDTQYF. The V gene is TRBV18, the J gene TRBJ2-3, with D unresolved. The CDR3 is 13 amino acids. Trimming stripped 2 bases from V and 6 bases from J, with 9 bases between. Germline assignment: CDR1 KGHSH and CDR2 LQKENI. Looking up the rest from reference TRBV18 and TRBJ2-3 gives the full variable domain: NAGVMQNPRHLVRRRGQEARLRCSPMKGHSHVYWYRQLPEEGLKFMVYLQKENIIDESGMPKERFSAEFPKEGPSILRIQQVVRGDSAAYFCASSPAVVDTQYFGPGTRLTVL.

This clonotype showed up many times. V usage is TRBV2 and J usage is TRBJ2-1, with D hard to call. CDR1 and CDR2 (germline): SNHLY, FYNNEI. This CDR3 is built from 11 residues. V was pared by 2 bases and J by 14 bases, with 10 bases between. The CDR3 sequence: CASSELSDKFF. Here the CDR3 DNA reads TGTGCCAGCAGTGAATTAAGCGACAAGTTCTTC.

In this sample, this clonotype turned up many times. The J gene is TRBJ2-1, the V gene TRBV3-1; D gene ambiguous. CDR1 and CDR2 (germline): LGHDT, YNNKEL (reference sequence). V was clipped by 0 bases and J by 9 bases, with 9 bases between them. CDR3 length: 13 residues. CDR3 region: CASSQETWGEQFF. The CDR3 coding sequence is TGTGCCAGCAGCCAAGAGACCTGGGGTGAGCAGTTCTTC.

A few counts support this clonotype. This chain links TRBV12-3 or TRBV12-4 with TRBJ1-2; D possibly corresponds to TRBD1 (6 bases). Between the trimmed V and J ends, which lost 7 bases and 8 bases, there was a span of 17 bases. This CDR3 has 13 residues. This CDR3 reads CASTYPGASGYTF. CDR3 in DNA: TGTGCCAGCACTTACCCGGGGGCGAGCGGCTACACCTTC.

This clonotype came up many times. In DNA form, the CDR3 reads TGTGCCAGCAGCCCTGACCCGGGACTAGCTCCCTTAAGGCAGTTCTTC. Its protein is CASSPDPGLAPLRQFF. The V call is TRBV7-2, the J call TRBJ2-1, with TRBD2 identical over 9 bases. From germline, CDR1 is SGHTA and CDR2 FQGNSA. V lost 5 bases, J lost 12 bases, and 17 bases stayed unmatched. The CDR3 consists of 16 residues. Complete variable domain (other parts from reference TRBV7-2 and TRBJ2-1): GAGVSQSPSNKVTEKGKDVELRCDPISGHTALYWYRQSLGQGLEFLIYFQGNSAPDKSGLPSDRFSAERTGGSVSTLTIQRTQQEDSAVYLCASSPDPGLAPLRQFFGPGTRLTVL.

Only a few counts were recorded for this clonotype. The chain uses TRBV30 and TRBJ1-1; no definite D call. Trimming shortened V by 4 bases and J by 6 bases, and 21 bases separated the two germline ends. CDR3 size: 15 residues. Germline-derived CDR1 and CDR2 are GTSNPN and SVGIG (reference sequence). CDR3 in amino acids: CAWISSPVRSAEAFF. As DNA, the CDR3 is TGTGCCTGGATCTCATCCCCGGTTAGGTCCGCTGAAGCTTTCTTT.

The sample holds a few counts of this clonotype. This chain links TRBV6-2 or TRBV6-3 with TRBJ2-7, with 8 bases matching TRBD1. Germline lookup yields CDR1 MNHEY and CDR2 SVGEGT. The CDR3 has 17 amino acids. The J segment lost 6 bases and the V segment lost 2 bases, leaving 15 bases of the junction unmatched. The DNA for the CDR3 is TGTGCCAGCAGTTACATTCAACCGGGACAGGTCACCTCCGAGCAGTACTTC. Translation gives CASSYIQPGQVTSEQYF.

This clonotype has just a few counts. This chain joins TRBV27 and TRBJ2-6; 8 nucleotides line up with TRBD1. The germline gives CDR1 MNHEY, CDR2 SMNVEV (reference sequence). The CDR3 runs 17 residues. J gave up 1 base and V 5 bases, and 7 bases lay outside the gene matches. This chain's CDR3 is CASSRTGSLSGANVLTF. CDR3 nucleotide sequence: TGTGCCAGCAGTCGGACAGGGTCGCTTTCTGGGGCCAACGTCCTGACTTTC.

There are a few counts of this clonotype. CDR3 amino acids: CASSYGTGLKDTQYF. The CDR3 coding sequence is TGCGCCAGCAGCTATGGGACAGGGCTGAAGGATACGCAGTATTTT. J is TRBJ2-3 and V is TRBV5-1; 9 nucleotides match TRBD1. The CDR3 is 15 residues long. V was clipped by 3 bases and J by 6 bases; unmatched bases: 8. Germline V gene sequence: CDR1 SGHRS, CDR2 YFSETQ.

This clonotype was found many times. This chain joins TRBV29-1 and TRBJ2-1, with 11 positions matching TRBD2. The CDR3 is 13 amino acids. The germline V gene encodes CDR1 SQVTM and CDR2 ANQGSEA. Trimming took 6 bases from V and 7 from J; bases not matched to a gene: 5. Here the CDR3 reads CSVGLAGVNEQFF. CDR3 bases: TGCAGCGTCGGACTAGCGGGTGTAAATGAGCAGTTCTTC.

This clonotype appeared many times. The V gene is TRBV4-2, the J gene TRBJ1-1; D is uncertain. The germline V gene has CDR1 LGHNA and CDR2 YNFKEQ. The CDR3 sequence is 13 residues long. Trimming removed 4 bases from V and 5 bases from J, with 11 bases in between. DNA of the CDR3: TGTGCCAGCAGCCCCGGTGAGGTAACTGAAGCTTTCTTT. Its translation is CASSPGEVTEAFF.